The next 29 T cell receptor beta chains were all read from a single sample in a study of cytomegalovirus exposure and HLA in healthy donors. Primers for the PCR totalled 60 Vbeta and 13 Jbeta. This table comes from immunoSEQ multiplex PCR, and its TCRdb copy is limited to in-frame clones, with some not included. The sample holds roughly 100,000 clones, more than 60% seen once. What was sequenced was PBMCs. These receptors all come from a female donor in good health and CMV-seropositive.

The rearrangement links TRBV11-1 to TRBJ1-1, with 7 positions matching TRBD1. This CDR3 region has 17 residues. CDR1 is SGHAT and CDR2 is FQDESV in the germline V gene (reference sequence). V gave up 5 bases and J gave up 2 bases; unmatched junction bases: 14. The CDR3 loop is CASSLIVPTGRNTEAFF. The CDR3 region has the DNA TGTGCCAGCAGCCTAATTGTACCGACAGGGCGAAACACTGAAGCTTTCTTT.

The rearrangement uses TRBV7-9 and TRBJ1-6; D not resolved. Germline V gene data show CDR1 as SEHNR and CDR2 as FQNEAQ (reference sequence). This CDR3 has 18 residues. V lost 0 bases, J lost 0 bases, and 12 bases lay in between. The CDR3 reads CASSLARVGSSYNSPLHF. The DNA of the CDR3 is TGTGCCAGCAGCTTAGCGCGGGTGGGGAGCTCCTATAATTCACCCCTCCACTTT. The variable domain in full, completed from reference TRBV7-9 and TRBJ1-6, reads DTGVSQNPRHKITKRGQNVTFRCDPISEHNRLYWYRQTLGQGPEFLTYFQNEAQLEKSRLLSDRFSAERPKGSFSTLEIQRTEQGDSAMYLCASSLARVGSSYNSPLHFGNGTRLTVT.

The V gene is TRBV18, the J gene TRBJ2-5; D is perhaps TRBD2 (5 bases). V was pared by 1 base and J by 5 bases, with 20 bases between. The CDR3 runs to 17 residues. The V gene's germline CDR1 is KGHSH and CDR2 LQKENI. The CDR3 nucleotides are TGTGCCAGCTCACCACGTCCCAACCAGCGGCTCGGGGAGACCCAGTACTTC. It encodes CASSPRPNQRLGETQYF.

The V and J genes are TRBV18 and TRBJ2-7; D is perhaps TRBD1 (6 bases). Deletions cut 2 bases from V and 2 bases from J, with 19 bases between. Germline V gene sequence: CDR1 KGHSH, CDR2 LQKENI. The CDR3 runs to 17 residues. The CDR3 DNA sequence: TGTGCCAGCTCACCAAGTCATGGGGGCCGGCTCGCCTACGAGCAGTACTTC. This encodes CASSPSHGGRLAYEQYF.

The CDR3 sequence: CASSLAGRGAEETQYF. In nucleotides, the CDR3 is TGCGCCAGCAGCTTGGCGGGCAGGGGCGCGGAAGAGACCCAGTACTTC. The chain joins TRBV5-1 to TRBJ2-5, with D perhaps TRBD1 (6 bases). Per the germline V gene, CDR1 is SGHRS and CDR2 is YFSETQ. The CDR3 length is 16 residues. The germline V and J ends were trimmed by 0 bases and 3 bases, with 15 bases remaining between them. Complete variable domain (other parts from reference TRBV5-1 and TRBJ2-5): KAGVTQTPRYLIKTRGQQVTLSCSPISGHRSVSWYQQTPGQGLQFLFEYFSETQRNKGNFPGRFSGRQFSNSRSEMNVSTLELGDSALYLCASSLAGRGAEETQYFGPGTRLLVL.

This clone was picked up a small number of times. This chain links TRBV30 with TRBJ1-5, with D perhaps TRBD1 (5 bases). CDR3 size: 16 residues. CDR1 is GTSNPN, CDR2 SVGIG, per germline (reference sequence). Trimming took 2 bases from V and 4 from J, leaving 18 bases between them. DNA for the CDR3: TGTGCCTGGAGTCCACCAGGGATACTAACTAATCAGCCCCAGCATTTT. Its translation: CAWSPPGILTNQPQHF.

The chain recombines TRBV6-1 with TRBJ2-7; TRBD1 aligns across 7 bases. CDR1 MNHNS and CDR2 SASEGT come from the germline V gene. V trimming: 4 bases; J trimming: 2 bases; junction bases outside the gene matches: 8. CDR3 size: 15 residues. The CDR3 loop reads CASSVDEGAPYEQYF. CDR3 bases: TGTGCCAGCAGTGTCGATGAGGGGGCCCCCTACGAGCAGTACTTC.

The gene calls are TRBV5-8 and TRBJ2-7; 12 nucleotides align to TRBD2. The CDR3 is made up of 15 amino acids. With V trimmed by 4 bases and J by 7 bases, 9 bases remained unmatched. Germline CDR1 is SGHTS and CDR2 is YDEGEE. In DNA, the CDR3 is TGTGCCAGCAGCAAAAGACTAGCGGGAGCGGGTGAGCAGTACTTC. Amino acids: CASSKRLAGAGEQYF.

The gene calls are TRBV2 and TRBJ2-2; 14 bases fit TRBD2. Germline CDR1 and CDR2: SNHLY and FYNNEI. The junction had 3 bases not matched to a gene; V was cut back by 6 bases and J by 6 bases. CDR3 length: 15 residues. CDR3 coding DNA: TGTGCCAGCAGAACGGGACTAGCGGGAGCCGGGGAGCTGTTTTTT. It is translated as CASRTGLAGAGELFF.

CDR3 sequence: CASGGLDARELFF. In nucleotides, the CDR3 is TGTGCCAGCGGGGGACTAGACGCCCGGGAGCTGTTTTTT. J is TRBJ2-2 and V is TRBV9; the match to TRBD2 covers 8 bases. CDR3 length: 13 residues. J was trimmed by 9 bases and V by 7 bases; bases with no gene match: 8. Germline V gene data show CDR1 as SGDLS and CDR2 as YYNGEE.

The CDR3 nucleotides read TGTGCCAGTAGTAAGCAGGGGGAGCTGGACATTCAGTACTTC. It encodes CASSKQGELDIQYF. This chain connects TRBV19 to TRBJ2-4, with 7 bases fitting TRBD1. The CDR3 loop spans 14 amino acids. Per germline, CDR1 LNHDA and CDR2 SQIVND (reference sequence). Trimming took 4 bases from V and 8 from J; bases not matched to a gene: 8.

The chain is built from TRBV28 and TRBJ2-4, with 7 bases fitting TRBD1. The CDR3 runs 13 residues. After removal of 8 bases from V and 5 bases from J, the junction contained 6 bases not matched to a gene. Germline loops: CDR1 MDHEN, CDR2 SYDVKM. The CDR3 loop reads CASRRDSENIQYF. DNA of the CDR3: TGTGCCAGCCGACGGGACAGCGAAAACATTCAGTACTTC.

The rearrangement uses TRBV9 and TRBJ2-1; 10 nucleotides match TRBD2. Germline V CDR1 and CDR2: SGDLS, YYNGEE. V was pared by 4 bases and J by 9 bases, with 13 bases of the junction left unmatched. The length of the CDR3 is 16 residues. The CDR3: CASSPGEREGHAEQFF. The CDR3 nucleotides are TGTGCCAGCAGCCCAGGAGAGCGGGAGGGGCACGCTGAGCAGTTCTTC.

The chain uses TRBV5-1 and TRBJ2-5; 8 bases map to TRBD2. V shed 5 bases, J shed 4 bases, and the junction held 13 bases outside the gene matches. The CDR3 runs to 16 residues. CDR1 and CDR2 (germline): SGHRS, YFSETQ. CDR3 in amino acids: CASSFITGTSGETQYF. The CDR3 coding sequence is TGCGCCAGCAGTTTTATAACCGGGACTAGTGGAGAGACCCAGTACTTC.

The CDR3 DNA reads as TGTGCCAGGGCAGGTCCGCCAGGCAAAAACACCATATATTTT. It specifies CARAGPPGKNTIYF. The J gene is TRBJ1-3, the V gene TRBV7-9; D call uncertain. The germline V and J ends were trimmed by 9 bases and 6 bases, with 18 bases remaining between them. Germline loops: CDR1 SEHNR, CDR2 FQNEAQ (reference sequence). The CDR3 sequence is 14 residues long.

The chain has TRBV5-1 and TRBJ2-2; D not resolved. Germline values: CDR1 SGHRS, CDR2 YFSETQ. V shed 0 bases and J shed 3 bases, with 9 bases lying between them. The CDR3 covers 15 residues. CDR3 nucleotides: TGCGCCAGCAGCTTGGGTGGCGCGGACACCGGGGAGCTGTTTTTT. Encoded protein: CASSLGGADTGELFF.

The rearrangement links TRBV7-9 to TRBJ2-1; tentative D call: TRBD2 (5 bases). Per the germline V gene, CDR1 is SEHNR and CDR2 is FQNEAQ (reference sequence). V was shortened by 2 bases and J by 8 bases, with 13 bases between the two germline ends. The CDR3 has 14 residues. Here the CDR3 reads CASSLSGLPYEQFF. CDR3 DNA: TGTGCCAGCAGCTTAAGCGGACTCCCCTATGAGCAGTTCTTC.

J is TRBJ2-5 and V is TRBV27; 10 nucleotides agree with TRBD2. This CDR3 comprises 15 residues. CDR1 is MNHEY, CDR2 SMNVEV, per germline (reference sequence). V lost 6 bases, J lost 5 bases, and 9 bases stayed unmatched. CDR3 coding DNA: TGTGCCAGCAGCCCGGCTAGCGGGAGTTGGGAGACCCAGTACTTC. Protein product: CASSPASGSWETQYF.

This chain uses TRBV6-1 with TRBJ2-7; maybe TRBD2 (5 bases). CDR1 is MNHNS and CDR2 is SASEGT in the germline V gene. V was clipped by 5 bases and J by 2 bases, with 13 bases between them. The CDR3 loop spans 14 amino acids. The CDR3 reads CASSRPSGTYEQYF. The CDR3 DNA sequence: TGTGCCAGCAGTCGACCTTCCGGGACCTACGAGCAGTACTTC.

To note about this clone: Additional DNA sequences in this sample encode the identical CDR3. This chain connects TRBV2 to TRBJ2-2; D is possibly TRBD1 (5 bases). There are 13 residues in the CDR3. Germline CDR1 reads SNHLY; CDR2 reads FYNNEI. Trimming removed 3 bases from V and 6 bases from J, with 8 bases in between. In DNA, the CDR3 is TGTGCCAGCAGTGAGCAGGGCTCCGGGGAGCTGTTTTTT. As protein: CASSEQGSGELFF.

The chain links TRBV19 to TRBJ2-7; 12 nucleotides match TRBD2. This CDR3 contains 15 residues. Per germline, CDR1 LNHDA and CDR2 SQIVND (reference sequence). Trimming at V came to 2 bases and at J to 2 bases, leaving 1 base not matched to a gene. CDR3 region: CASSILAGGAYEQYF. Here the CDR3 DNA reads TGTGCCAGTAGTATACTAGCGGGAGGGGCCTACGAGCAGTACTTC.

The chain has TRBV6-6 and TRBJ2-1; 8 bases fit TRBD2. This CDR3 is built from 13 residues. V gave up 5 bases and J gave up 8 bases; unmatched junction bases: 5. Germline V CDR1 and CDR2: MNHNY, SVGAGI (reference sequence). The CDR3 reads CASSERENYEQFF. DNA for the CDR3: TGTGCCAGCAGTGAGCGGGAGAACTATGAGCAGTTCTTC.

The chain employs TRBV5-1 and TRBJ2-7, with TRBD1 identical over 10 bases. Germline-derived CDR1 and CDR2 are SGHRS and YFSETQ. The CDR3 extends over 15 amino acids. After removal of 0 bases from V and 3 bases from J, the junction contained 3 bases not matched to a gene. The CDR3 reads CASSLGDRGVYEQYF. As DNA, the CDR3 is TGCGCCAGCAGCTTGGGGGACAGGGGAGTCTACGAGCAGTACTTC.

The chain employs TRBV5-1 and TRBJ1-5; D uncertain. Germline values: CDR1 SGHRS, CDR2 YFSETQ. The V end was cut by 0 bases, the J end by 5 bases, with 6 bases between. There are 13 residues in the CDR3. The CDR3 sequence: CASSLVPDQPQHF. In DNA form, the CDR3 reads TGCGCCAGCAGCTTGGTGCCAGATCAGCCCCAGCATTTT. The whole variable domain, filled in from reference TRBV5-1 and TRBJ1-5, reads KAGVTQTPRYLIKTRGQQVTLSCSPISGHRSVSWYQQTPGQGLQFLFEYFSETQRNKGNFPGRFSGRQFSNSRSEMNVSTLELGDSALYLCASSLVPDQPQHFGDGTRLSIL.

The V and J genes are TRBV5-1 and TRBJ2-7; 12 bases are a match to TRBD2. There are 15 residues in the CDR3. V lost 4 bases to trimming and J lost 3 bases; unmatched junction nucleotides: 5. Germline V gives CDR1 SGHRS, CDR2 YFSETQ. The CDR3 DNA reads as TGCGCCAGCAGCACGACTAGCGGGGGCGGCTACGAGCAGTACTTC. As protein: CASSTTSGGGYEQYF.

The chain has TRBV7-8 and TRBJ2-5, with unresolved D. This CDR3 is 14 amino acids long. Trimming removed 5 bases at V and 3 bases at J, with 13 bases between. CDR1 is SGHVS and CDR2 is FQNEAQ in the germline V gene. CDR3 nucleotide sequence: TGTGCCAGCAGCCCCCGTGCGATGGAAGAGACCCAGTACTTC. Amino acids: CASSPRAMEETQYF.

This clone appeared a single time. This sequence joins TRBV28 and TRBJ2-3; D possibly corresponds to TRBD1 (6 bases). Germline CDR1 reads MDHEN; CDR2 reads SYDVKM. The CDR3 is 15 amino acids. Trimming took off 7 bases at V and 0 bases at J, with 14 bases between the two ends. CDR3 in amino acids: CASTPGHYSTDTQYF. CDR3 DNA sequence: TGTGCCAGCACCCCGGGACACTATAGCACAGATACGCAGTATTTT.

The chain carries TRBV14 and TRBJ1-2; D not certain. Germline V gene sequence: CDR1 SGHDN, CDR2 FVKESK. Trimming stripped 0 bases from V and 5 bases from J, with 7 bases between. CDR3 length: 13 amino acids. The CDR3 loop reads CASSQDSVYGYTF. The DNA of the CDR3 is TGTGCCAGCAGCCAAGATTCCGTTTATGGCTACACCTTC. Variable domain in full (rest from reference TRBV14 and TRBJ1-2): EAGVTQFPSHSVIEKGQTVTLRCDPISGHDNLYWYRRVMGKEIKFLLHFVKESKQDESGMPNNRFLAERTGGTYSTLKVQPAELEDSGVYFCASSQDSVYGYTFGSGTRLTVV.

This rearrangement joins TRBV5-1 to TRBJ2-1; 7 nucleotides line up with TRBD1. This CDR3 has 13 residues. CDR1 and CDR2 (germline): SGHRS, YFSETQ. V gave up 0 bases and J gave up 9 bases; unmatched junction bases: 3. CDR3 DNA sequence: TGCGCCAGCAGCTTGGGACAGGGCGGTGAGCAGTTCTTC. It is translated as CASSLGQGGEQFF.